This TCR beta chain is from a study of T-cell memory formation after mild COVID-19. About the study: Largely donor-specific sequence clusters came from two donors.

From 5'RACE with constant-segment primers came TCR alpha and TCR beta cDNA libraries that carried sample barcodes and UMIs. TCRdb fed the 5' RACE reads into MiXCR, producing one record per CDR3 protein. The data contain hundreds of thousands of distinct CDR3 sequences, about 20% of them singletons. Study-wide findings and caveats: From day 15 to 85, contracting clones were balanced between CD4 and CD8, whereas later expanders leaned toward CD4+.

Note on this clonotype: What it recognizes is unknown.

V was clipped by 3 bases and J by 4 bases, with 8 bases between them. CDR3 length: 13 amino acids. The germline CDR1 and CDR2 sequences are KGHDR and SFDVKD. The material sequenced was PBMCs or a T cell subset sorted from them (not recorded which). J is TRBJ1-2 and V is TRBV24-1; D may be TRBD1 (6 bases). The source is an adult woman who had mild COVID-19 (a few samples of this study predate the infection). Cell type and time point are not known. The CDR3 sequence is CATSDGQTYGYTF. Written as DNA, the CDR3 is TGTGCCACCAGTGATGGACAGACCTATGGCTACACCTTC.